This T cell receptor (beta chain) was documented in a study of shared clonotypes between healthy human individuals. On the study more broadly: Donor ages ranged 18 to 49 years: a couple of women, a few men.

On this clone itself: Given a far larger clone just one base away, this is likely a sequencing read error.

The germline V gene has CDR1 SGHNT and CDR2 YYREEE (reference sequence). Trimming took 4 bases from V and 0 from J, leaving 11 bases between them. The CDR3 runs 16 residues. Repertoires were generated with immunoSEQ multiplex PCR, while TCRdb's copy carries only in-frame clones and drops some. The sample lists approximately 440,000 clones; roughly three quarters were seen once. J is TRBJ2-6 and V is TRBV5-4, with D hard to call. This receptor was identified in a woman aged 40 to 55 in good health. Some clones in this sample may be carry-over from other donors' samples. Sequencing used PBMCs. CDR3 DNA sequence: TGTGCCAGCAGCCGTGGCCAAGGCTCTGGGGCCAACGTCCTGACTTTC. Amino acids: CASSRGQGSGANVLTF.